The source of this T cell receptor beta chain is a study of memory CD4+ T cells and cytomegalovirus serostatus. Germline CDR1 reads MDHEN; CDR2 reads SYDVKM. The CDR3 has 15 residues. With 6 bases clipped from V and 6 bases from J, the junction kept 7 bases outside the gene matches. Single viable CD3+CD4+CD8-CD45RO+ cells were sorted as the memory CD4+ T cells. Data came from immunoSEQ multiplex PCR; TCRdb stores just in-frame clones and leaves some out. There are tens of thousands of clones in the sample; about 80% occur only once, and roughly 4.7% lies in the top ten. V usage is TRBV28 and J usage is TRBJ2-2; 10 bases match TRBD1. This TCR derives from an adult in good health and CMV-seropositive. Sample: memory CD4+ T cells from blood. The CDR3 nucleotides are TGTGCCAGCAGCACCGACAGGGGGCGGTCCGGGGAGCTGTTTTTT. This gives the protein CASSTDRGRSGELFF.